Below, 9 T cell receptor beta chains from the same sample are listed, as sequenced in a study of blood T cell repertoires in COVID-19. Method: immunoSEQ multiplex PCR; TCRdb's copy keeps in-frame clones and lacks some. The sample lists tens of thousands of clones; about nine tenths were seen once. Source material: peripheral blood. The receptors come from a human donor in a cohort sampled during active COVID-19.

The chain recombines TRBV5-6 with TRBJ1-1, with 7 bases aligning to TRBD1. The CDR3 loop spans 14 amino acids. The germline V gene encodes CDR1 SGHDT and CDR2 YYEEEE. With 0 bases clipped from V and 5 bases from J, the junction kept 4 bases outside the gene matches. The CDR3 region is CASSLGRRGTEAFF. CDR3 bases: TGTGCCAGCAGCTTGGGTCGCAGGGGGACTGAAGCTTTCTTT.

The V call is TRBV7-6, the J call TRBJ2-7; D gene ambiguous. This CDR3 contains 13 residues. The germline V gene encodes CDR1 SGHVS and CDR2 FNYEAQ. V lost 5 bases, J lost 6 bases, and 14 bases lay in between. CDR3 sequence: CASSPPRNSEQYF. For the CDR3, the DNA is TGTGCCAGCAGCCCGCCTAGGAACTCCGAGCAGTACTTC. The whole variable domain, filled in from reference TRBV7-6 and TRBJ2-7, reads GAGVSQSPRYKVTKRGQDVALRCDPISGHVSLYWYRQALGQGPEFLTYFNYEAQQDKSGLPNDRFSAERPEGSISTLTIQRTEQRDSAMYRCASSPPRNSEQYFGPGTRLTVT.

The rearrangement links TRBV6-6 to TRBJ2-1; TRBD2 might be the D (5 bases). V dropped 7 bases and J dropped 6 bases, with 10 bases sitting between them. The CDR3 runs 12 residues. Per germline, CDR1 MNHNY and CDR2 SVGAGI (reference sequence). In nucleotides, the CDR3 is TGTGCCAGCAATTTGGGGAGCAATGAGCAGTTCTTC. It encodes CASNLGSNEQFF.

This chain joins TRBV11-2 and TRBJ1-2; 9 bases line up with TRBD1. The CDR3 runs to 16 residues. V trimming: 3 bases; J trimming: 8 bases; junction bases outside the gene matches: 13. Germline values: CDR1 SGHAT, CDR2 FQNNGV. This chain's CDR3 is CASSFGITQGAWGYTF. The CDR3 DNA follows: TGTGCCAGCAGCTTTGGTATTACACAGGGGGCTTGGGGCTACACCTTC.

Details on this clone: The same CDR3 arises from other DNA sequences in this sample as well. J is TRBJ1-2 and V is TRBV9; D is perhaps TRBD1 (5 bases). Germline CDR1 and CDR2: SGDLS and YYNGEE. There are 11 residues in the CDR3. Trimming left V 7 bases short and J 3 bases short, with 7 bases between. CDR3 in amino acids: CASGRDYGYTF. DNA for the CDR3: TGTGCCAGCGGCAGGGACTATGGCTACACCTTC.

This clone was detected a few times. The rearrangement joins TRBV5-1 to TRBJ2-3; 10 bases fit TRBD2. Trimming took 2 bases from V and 2 from J; bases not matched to a gene: 2. The CDR3 extends over 15 amino acids. Germline-derived CDR1 and CDR2 are SGHRS and YFSETQ. CDR3 sequence: CASSLAGGPTDTQYF. The CDR3 coding sequence is TGCGCCAGCAGCTTAGCGGGAGGGCCCACAGATACGCAGTATTTT.

This clone was detected only once. The chain combines TRBV7-8 with TRBJ1-5, with D perhaps matching TRBD1 (5 bases). Germline CDR1 SGHVS, CDR2 FQNEAQ. This CDR3 has 16 residues. V lost 5 bases and J lost 4, with 18 bases in between. The CDR3 bases are TGTGCCAGCAGCCGCCCCGTTACTGGGGCGAATCAGCCCCAGCATTTT. Translating gives CASSRPVTGANQPQHF.

The table lists this clone with a count of one. The chain uses TRBV7-9 and TRBJ2-7; 9 positions agree with TRBD1. The V gene end was trimmed by 1 base and the J gene end by 2 bases; junction bases not matched to a gene: 0. The CDR3 consists of 14 residues. In germline, CDR1 is SEHNR, CDR2 FQNEAQ (reference sequence). Here the CDR3 reads CASSLGTGAYEQYF. CDR3 DNA sequence: TGTGCCAGCAGCTTAGGGACAGGGGCCTACGAGCAGTACTTC. The whole variable domain, filled in from reference TRBV7-9 and TRBJ2-7, reads DTGVSQNPRHKITKRGQNVTFRCDPISEHNRLYWYRQTLGQGPEFLTYFQNEAQLEKSRLLSDRFSAERPKGSFSTLEIQRTEQGDSAMYLCASSLGTGAYEQYFGPGTRLTVT.

The chain recombines TRBV6-5 with TRBJ2-7, with 8 bases fitting TRBD2. V lost 6 bases and J lost 6; bases outside the gene matches: 10. The CDR3 is 14 amino acids. Germline V gene data show CDR1 as MNHEY and CDR2 as SVGAGI. The CDR3 loop reads CASSLNRLALEQYF. DNA of the CDR3: TGTGCCAGCAGCCTAAACCGACTAGCGCTCGAGCAGTACTTC.